A single T cell receptor (beta chain) is shown here with its context. There is no known antigen for this receptor. No clone much larger than this one lies a single base away; base qualities are absent. Different DNA sequences within this sample yield the same CDR3. Using the deep immunoSEQ assay, TCR CDR3 regions were amplified from genomic DNA by multiplex PCR. Extracted genomic DNA from each cell subset was spread evenly across all wells of several immunoSEQ 96-well plates, with each plate serving as a replicate. For sorted subsets, about 200 ng genomic DNA, equal to tens of thousands of T cell genomes, was loaded into each replicate PCR. Purified libraries were measured with a Qubit 3.0 fluorometer, size-checked on a Bioanalyzer 2100, and measured again with the KAPA Library Quantification kit. A separate single-read 150-cycle Illumina NextSeq 550 flow cell was used to sequence each immunoSEQ 96-well plate. Per the source publication's procedure: The immunoSEQ output contained only junctional sequences without quality scores, so filtering could not match that applied to full-length reads. To assign V/J genes and CDR3, sequences were annotated against IMGT germline references using PyIR, a Python wrapper for IgBLAST v1.9. Any read was removed if the V/J assignment was weak (E-value above 1e-6), the CDR3 was missing, or the read contained stop codons, out-of-frame junctions, or ambiguous translated residues. V3J clonotypes were defined by identical inferred V gene, J gene, and CDR3 amino acid sequence. Percentage overlap between repertoires was computed as shared unique clonotypes divided by the size of the smaller repertoire. Richness of each repertoire was evaluated using RTK rarefaction, the Chao1 estimator, and Recon v2.1 estimates of unobserved clonotypes. OLGA was used to compute generation probabilities for all TCRbeta clonotypes that the gDNA method yielded from several donors. TCRdb took over this immuneACCESS table, retaining in-frame rearrangements with V and J assigned. Such tables are incomplete; in checked studies, under half of the missing clones stem from an unresolved V gene, and the remainder is unexplained. V and J calls and clone size are as listed in that table; D and trimming were resolved from the DNA. The sample table shows some 2,000,000 clones, and 90% to 95% are seen once. Roughly 0.13% of the sample is in the top ten clones.

The germline V gene (reference sequence) provides CDR1 MNHNY and CDR2 SVGAGI. Including the terminal cysteine and phenylalanine, the CDR3 comprises 12 residues. The kept DNA is CDR3 alone, 36 bases in frame from the first base. Cut back by 0 bases and 4 bases, the V and J ends lie 2 bases apart. The entry originates in a study of shared clonotypes between healthy human individuals (dated by TCRdb to about 2020). As for the study more broadly: A couple of women and a few men aged 18 to 49 years were included in the cohort. Per donor, three plates each were used for CD4 naive and CD4 memory, two for CD8 naive, and one for CD8 memory. Blood TCR repertoires of five healthy adults were deeply sequenced to estimate repertoire size and the extent of clonotype sharing between individuals. Different laboratories and diverse techniques were used to prepare libraries and sequence TCR repertoires, to increase sequencing depth and limit assay-specific biases. Per donor, leukapheresis produced somewhere between about 0.9 and 9.5 billion PBMCs. The paper's findings and limits, for the study overall: Higher generation probabilities were observed for clonotypes shared by all four sorted-subset donors than for non-shared clonotypes. Naive subsets generally had larger estimated clonotype richness than memory subsets did. Incomplete sequencing was indicated by rarefaction of sorted-subset datasets, despite the large sequencing depth. When four donors were compared, the shared fraction of clonotypes was about 5% for naive CD4, less than 4% for naive CD8, 2.3% for memory CD4, and 0.35% to 0.4% for memory CD8. Because the study included a small number of donors, the genetic and exposure-history diversity represented was limited. Sampling was restricted to blood, and TCR repertoires in tissue are likely to differ from TCR repertoires in blood. Pairwise subsampling indicated that sequencing depth was expected to affect the degree of clonotype sharing among donors.

The donors were healthy, HIV-negative adults who had no recently reported acute infections or vaccinations. Every donor was a Caucasian adult residing in Nashville, Tennessee, USA. Magnetic negative selection was used to enrich CD4+ T cells, after which naive cells were positively selected on CD45RA and the negative fraction became the memory subset. Blood was obtained by leukapheresis, after which PBMCs were separated by Ficoll-Histopaque density gradient centrifugation and cryopreserved in liquid nitrogen vapor phase. Analytical flow cytometry was used to check the purity and quantity of each magnetically sorted T cell population. Genomic DNA was isolated from every sorted fraction and measured by UV absorbance on a Nanodrop 2000c.

The origin of this receptor is a man aged 18-30 years in good health. Sequenced material: naive CD4+ T cells sorted from blood. The cell subset or site label for this specimen denotes: CD45RA+ positively selected. The sequence is built from TRBV6-6 and TRBJ2-3; confidence is insufficient to name the D gene. The CDR3 in this case is CASSYSSDTQYF. The bases read TGTGCCAGCAGTTACTCCTCAGATACGCAGTATTTT.